These 24 T cell receptor beta chains were all obtained from the same sample, sequenced in a study of T-cell memory formation after mild COVID-19. Each CDR3 protein is one row after TCRdb ran MiXCR on the 5' RACE reads. The data show 300,000 to 400,000 distinct CDR3 sequences, approximately 13% seen once. Sequencing used PBMCs or a T cell subset sorted from them (not recorded which). The receptors here all came from a young man who had mild COVID-19 (a few samples of this study predate the infection). Cell type and time point are not known.

This clonotype was recorded a few times. The J gene is TRBJ2-7, the V gene TRBV4-1; D may be TRBD1 or TRBD2 (5 bases each). V gave up 4 bases and J gave up 4 bases, with 14 bases separating them. CDR1 is MGHRA and CDR2 is YSYEKL in the germline V gene. The CDR3 extends over 14 amino acids. The CDR3 sequence is CASSPWDGGYEQYF. The CDR3 nucleotides are TGCGCCAGCAGCCCCTGGGACGGCGGGTACGAGCAGTACTTC.

This clonotype was observed a few times. The chain joins TRBV7-2 to TRBJ1-1; a weak D match, TRBD1 (5 bases). The CDR3 consists of 17 residues. Per the germline V gene, CDR1 is SGHTA and CDR2 is FQGNSA. Between the trimmed V and J ends, which lost 2 bases and 2 bases, there was a span of 18 bases. This chain's CDR3 is CASSLFAAGRSNTEAFF. For the CDR3, the DNA is TGTGCCAGCAGCTTATTTGCGGCGGGACGGAGTAACACTGAAGCTTTCTTT. Drawing the rest from reference TRBV7-2 and TRBJ1-1, the complete variable domain is GAGVSQSPSNKVTEKGKDVELRCDPISGHTALYWYRQSLGQGLEFLIYFQGNSAPDKSGLPSDRFSAERTGGSVSTLTIQRTQQEDSAVYLCASSLFAAGRSNTEAFFGQGTRLTVV.

As to this clonotype: A junction boundary mismatches the germline segment, possibly from a read error. The chain is built from TRBV28 and TRBJ2-3; 8 bases map to TRBD2. CDR1 MDHEN and CDR2 SYDVKM come from the germline V gene. CDR3 length: 14 residues. This CDR3 reads CACSFAGGADTQYF. DNA for the CDR3: TGTGCCTGCAGCTTTGCCGGGGGGGCAGATACGCAGTATTTT.

The rearrangement links TRBV11-1 to TRBJ2-2; the match to TRBD2 covers 7 bases. Trimming cost V 0 bases and J 5 bases; bases outside gene matches: 12. The CDR3 covers 18 residues. Germline V gene data show CDR1 as SGHAT and CDR2 as FQDESV (reference sequence). For the CDR3, the DNA is TGTGCCAGCAGCTTAGCGGCGGGAGCGGGGATCTGGACCGGGGAGCTGTTTTTT. Translating gives CASSLAAGAGIWTGELFF.

This chain joins TRBV24-1 and TRBJ1-2; tentatively, D is TRBD1 (6 bases). V gave up 4 bases and J gave up 4 bases, with 15 bases separating them. Germline V lookup: CDR1 KGHDR, CDR2 SFDVKD. This CDR3 has 15 residues. The CDR3: CATSDLFGGVYGYTF. CDR3 in DNA: TGTGCCACCAGTGACCTATTCGGGGGCGTCTATGGCTACACCTTC.

The V gene is TRBV5-1, the J gene TRBJ1-2; 10 bases agree with TRBD1. V dropped 4 bases and J dropped 8; count of bases not matched to a gene: 5. Per germline, CDR1 SGHRS and CDR2 YFSETQ. This CDR3 contains 13 residues. Here the CDR3 DNA reads TGCGCCAGCAGCCCGGGGACAGGGGCGGGCTACACCTTC. Amino acid sequence: CASSPGTGAGYTF.

This clonotype has just a few counts. The V gene is TRBV7-9, the J gene TRBJ2-7; no definite D call. The CDR3 loop spans 13 amino acids. Germline V gene data show CDR1 as SEHNR and CDR2 as FQNEAQ (reference sequence). DNA for the CDR3: TGTGCCAGCAGCTTTGGTTCCTCCCACGAGCAGTACGTC. This translates into CASSFGSSHEQYV.

The rearrangement links TRBV7-9 to TRBJ2-7; the D gene is possibly TRBD2 (5 bases). Trimming removed 4 bases at V and 6 bases at J, with 16 bases between. The V gene's germline CDR1 is SEHNR and CDR2 FQNEAQ (reference sequence). The CDR3 consists of 14 residues. Here the CDR3 reads CASSSLTGLSEQYF. CDR3 bases: TGTGCCAGCAGCTCTCTGACGGGGTTGAGCGAGCAGTACTTC.

This chain joins TRBV7-2 and TRBJ2-5; D is uncertain. The V gene lost 5 bases and the J gene lost 1 base, with 5 bases spanning the gap. Germline lookup yields CDR1 SGHTA and CDR2 FQGNSA. The CDR3 is 12 residues long. CDR3: CASSILQETQYF. Written as DNA, the CDR3 is TGTGCCAGCAGCATCCTCCAAGAGACCCAGTACTTC.

Only a few counts were recorded for this clonotype. The V call is TRBV18, the J call TRBJ2-5, with D hard to call. Germline values: CDR1 KGHSH, CDR2 LQKENI. Trimming removed 3 bases from V and 4 bases from J, with 12 bases in between. The CDR3 is made up of 14 amino acids. The CDR3 reads CASSPSRARETQYF. The DNA of the CDR3 is TGTGCCAGCTCACCCAGCCGGGCGAGAGAGACCCAGTACTTC.

This clonotype appeared a few times. In nucleotides, the CDR3 is TGCGCCAGCAGCCAGGACAGGGGGCCTGGCTACACCTTC. Its protein product is CASSQDRGPGYTF. The rearrangement links TRBV5-1 to TRBJ1-2; 11 nucleotides agree with TRBD1. V trimming: 4 bases; J trimming: 7 bases; junction bases outside the gene matches: 3. The CDR3 extends over 13 amino acids. Germline V gene lookup returns CDR1 SGHRS and CDR2 YFSETQ.

This clonotype was recorded a few times. Written as DNA, the CDR3 is TGTGCCAGCAGCTTAGATGTCACCTCCTACGAGCAGTACTTC. Translating it yields CASSLDVTSYEQYF. The chain employs TRBV7-6 and TRBJ2-7; D uncertain. Trimming removed 1 base from V and 0 bases from J, with 7 bases in between. In germline, CDR1 is SGHVS, CDR2 FNYEAQ. CDR3 length equals 14 residues.

V and J are TRBV6-5 and TRBJ2-7; TRBD1 might be the D (6 bases). The CDR3 totals 14 residues. The ends were cut back, 6 bases at V and 0 bases at J, with 12 bases in the middle. Germline V gene sequence: CDR1 MNHEY, CDR2 SVGAGI. CDR3 nucleotide sequence: TGTGCCAGCAGCCGGGACACCGACTCCTACGAGCAGTACTTC. This gives the protein CASSRDTDSYEQYF.

This clonotype was counted a few times. The chain has TRBV7-3 and TRBJ2-1, with a possible D match to TRBD2 (5 bases). Germline CDR1 reads SGHTA; CDR2 reads FQGTGA. V was cut by 5 bases and J by 0 bases, with 11 bases left in between. The CDR3 consists of 15 residues. CDR3: CASSPGRHSYNEQFF. Written as DNA, the CDR3 is TGTGCCAGCAGCCCGGGGAGACACTCCTACAATGAGCAGTTCTTC.

V usage is TRBV5-1 and J usage is TRBJ1-2, with 11 bases aligning to TRBD1. Germline assignment: CDR1 SGHRS and CDR2 YFSETQ. The CDR3 runs 13 residues. The junction had 8 bases not matched to a gene; V was cut back by 4 bases and J by 12 bases. Here the CDR3 DNA reads TGCGCCAGCAGCAACAGGGACAGGGGGAGAAACACCTTC. It translates to CASSNRDRGRNTF.

The chain is built from TRBV6-6 and TRBJ2-7, with D possibly being TRBD1 (5 bases). The V gene's germline CDR1 is MNHNY and CDR2 SVGAGI (reference sequence). This CDR3 contains 14 residues. The germline V and J ends were trimmed by 4 bases and 2 bases, with 12 bases remaining between them. In DNA, the CDR3 is TGTGCCAGCAGTTCCTTACAGGAGACCTACGAGCAGTACGTC. Residues: CASSSLQETYEQYV.

The chain combines TRBV20-1 with TRBJ2-1, with 9 positions matching TRBD2. CDR1 DFQATT and CDR2 SNEGSKA come from the germline V gene (reference sequence). This CDR3 region has 15 residues. J gave up 4 bases and V 0 bases, and 4 bases lay outside the gene matches. The DNA for the CDR3 is TGCAGTGCTAGAGAGGCTAGCGGGGTATACAATGAGCAGTTCTTC. Protein sequence: CSAREASGVYNEQFF.

This clonotype was recorded a few times. The V and J genes are TRBV18 and TRBJ2-1; unclear D gene. Germline-derived CDR1 and CDR2 are KGHSH and LQKENI. V gave up 4 bases and J gave up 0 bases, with 7 bases separating them. The CDR3 is 14 amino acids. In DNA form, the CDR3 reads TGTGCCAGCTCACATACGAGCTCCTACAATGAGCAGTTCTTC. Its translation: CASSHTSSYNEQFF.

This sequence joins TRBV4-1 and TRBJ1-4; TRBD1 might be the D (5 bases). The germline V gene encodes CDR1 MGHRA and CDR2 YSYEKL. The CDR3 length is 13 residues. Trimming took off 3 bases at V and 8 bases at J, with 10 bases between the two ends. CDR3: CASSQKEGEKLFF. DNA for the CDR3: TGCGCCAGCAGCCAGAAAGAGGGGGAAAAACTGTTTTTT.

The chain links TRBV12-3 or TRBV12-4 to TRBJ1-2; D not certain. The CDR3 has 13 amino acids. V lost 5 bases and J 7 bases, leaving 14 bases between the germline ends. Here the CDR3 DNA reads TGTGCCAGCAGTCCCGGACCAGCGGGTGGCTACACCTTC. Its translation: CASSPGPAGGYTF.

This clonotype was recorded many times. The CDR3 sequence is CASSLGRVETQYF. The CDR3 nucleotides are TGTGCCAGCAGCTTAGGCAGGGTCGAGACCCAGTACTTC. This chain uses TRBV7-6 with TRBJ2-5, with D possibly matching TRBD1 (5 bases). CDR1 is SGHVS and CDR2 is FNYEAQ in the germline V gene. This CDR3 spans 13 amino acids. V was cut by 1 base and J by 5 bases, with 8 bases left in between.

This clonotype was found many times. This chain connects TRBV12-3 or TRBV12-4 to TRBJ2-3; D is possibly TRBD2 (5 bases). The CDR3 contains 13 residues. Trimming removed 2 bases at V and 4 bases at J, with 7 bases between. CDR3 sequence (DNA): TGTGCCAGCAGTTTATGGGGAGCAGATACGCAGTATTTT. Translation gives CASSLWGADTQYF.

The chain links TRBV19 to TRBJ2-3; possible D gene TRBD2, 6 bases. CDR1 and CDR2 (germline): LNHDA, SQIVND (reference sequence). This CDR3 spans 13 amino acids. Trimming shortened V by 5 bases and J by 12 bases, and 18 bases separated the two germline ends. The CDR3 nucleotides read TGTGCCAGTAGTTCCCGGGGGTTCCGGGGACAGTATTTT. It specifies CASSSRGFRGQYF.

This clonotype was observed a single time. The V gene is TRBV12-3 or TRBV12-4, the J gene TRBJ2-5; D possibly matches TRBD1 or TRBD2 (5 bases each). The germline V and J ends were trimmed by 6 bases and 1 base, with 9 bases remaining between them. This CDR3 spans 13 amino acids. CDR3 sequence: CASRKRGQETQYF. DNA of the CDR3: TGTGCCAGCAGAAAGAGGGGCCAAGAGACCCAGTACTTC.